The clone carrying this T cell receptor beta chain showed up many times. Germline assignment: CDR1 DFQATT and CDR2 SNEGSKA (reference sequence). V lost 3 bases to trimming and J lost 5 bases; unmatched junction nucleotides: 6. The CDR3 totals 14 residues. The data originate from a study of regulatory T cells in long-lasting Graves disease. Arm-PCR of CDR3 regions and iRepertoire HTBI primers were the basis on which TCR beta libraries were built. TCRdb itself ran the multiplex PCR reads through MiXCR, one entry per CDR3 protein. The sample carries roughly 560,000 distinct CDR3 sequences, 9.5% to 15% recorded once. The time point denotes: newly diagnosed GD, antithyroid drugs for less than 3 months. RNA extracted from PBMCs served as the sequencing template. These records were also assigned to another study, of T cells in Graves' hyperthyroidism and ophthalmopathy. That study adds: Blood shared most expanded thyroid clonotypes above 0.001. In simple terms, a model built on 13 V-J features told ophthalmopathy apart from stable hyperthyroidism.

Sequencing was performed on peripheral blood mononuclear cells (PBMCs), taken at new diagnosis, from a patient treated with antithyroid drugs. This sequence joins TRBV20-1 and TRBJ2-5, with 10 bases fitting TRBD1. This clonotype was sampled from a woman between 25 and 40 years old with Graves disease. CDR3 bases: TGCAGTGCTAGCCCCGGACAGGGGGTTGAGACCCAGTACTTC. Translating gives CSASPGQGVETQYF.